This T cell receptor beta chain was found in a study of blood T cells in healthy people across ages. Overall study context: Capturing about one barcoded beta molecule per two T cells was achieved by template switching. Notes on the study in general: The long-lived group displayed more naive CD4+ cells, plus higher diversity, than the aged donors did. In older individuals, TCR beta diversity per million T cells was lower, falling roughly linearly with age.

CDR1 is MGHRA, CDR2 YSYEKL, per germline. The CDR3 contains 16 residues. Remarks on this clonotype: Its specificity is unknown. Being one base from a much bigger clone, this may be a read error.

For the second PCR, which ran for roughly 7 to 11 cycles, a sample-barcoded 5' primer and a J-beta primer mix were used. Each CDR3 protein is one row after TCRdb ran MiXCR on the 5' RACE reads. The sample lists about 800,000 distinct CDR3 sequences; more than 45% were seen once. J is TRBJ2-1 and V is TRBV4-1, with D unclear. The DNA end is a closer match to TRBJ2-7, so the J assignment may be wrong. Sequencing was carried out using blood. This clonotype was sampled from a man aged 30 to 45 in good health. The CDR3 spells CASSQERSSAYNEQYF. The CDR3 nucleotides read TGCGCCAGCAGCCAAGAAAGGTCCAGCGCCTACAATGAGCAGTACTTC.